Shown below are 30 T cell receptor beta chains from a single sample sequenced in a study of blood T cell repertoires in COVID-19. Generated by immunoSEQ multiplex PCR, the TCRdb table keeps only in-frame clones and is missing some. The sample has roughly 71,000 clones, approximately 80% seen once. The sample taken for sequencing was peripheral blood. These receptors all stem from a man between 65 and 79 years old who had recovered from COVID-19.

This clone was seen a handful of times. The CDR3 sequence is CASSPGAGSNQPQHF. The CDR3 bases are TGTGCCAGCAGTCCCGGTGCAGGGAGCAATCAGCCCCAGCATTTT. V gene TRBV28 combines with J gene TRBJ1-5, with D perhaps TRBD1 (5 bases). Germline V gene lookup returns CDR1 MDHEN and CDR2 SYDVKM. V was shortened by 5 bases and J by 1 base, with 12 bases between the two germline ends. The CDR3 extends over 15 amino acids.

The chain links TRBV3-1 (or the pseudogene TRBV3-2) to TRBJ2-2; D is uncertain. The V and J ends lost 4 bases and 3 bases respectively, with 6 bases between them. Germline V gives CDR1 LGHDT, CDR2 YNNKEL (reference sequence). CDR3 length: 13 residues. In nucleotides, the CDR3 is TGTGCCAGCAGCCGAACAGACACCGGGGAGCTGTTTTTT. This codes for CASSRTDTGELFF.

This clone has only a few counts. This chain links TRBV11-3 with TRBJ2-7, with 7 bases identical to TRBD1. V lost 5 bases, J lost 3 bases, and 4 bases stayed unmatched. The CDR3 extends over 13 amino acids. Germline CDR1 and CDR2: SGHNT and YENEEA. The CDR3 sequence: CASSPQGDYEQYF. As DNA, the CDR3 is TGTGCCAGCAGCCCGCAGGGGGACTACGAGCAGTACTTC.

The genes are TRBV5-6 and TRBJ2-5; 10 nucleotides line up with TRBD1. From germline, CDR1 is SGHDT and CDR2 YYEEEE. The CDR3 sequence is 15 residues long. V dropped 0 bases and J dropped 3; count of bases not matched to a gene: 2. CDR3 in amino acids: CASSLVGQGKETQYF. The CDR3 nucleotides read TGTGCCAGCAGCTTGGTGGGACAGGGGAAAGAGACCCAGTACTTC.

The V and J genes are TRBV7-2 and TRBJ2-5, with D perhaps TRBD2 (5 bases). CDR1 SGHTA and CDR2 FQGNSA come from the germline V gene. This CDR3 comprises 14 residues. Trimming shortened V by 5 bases and J by 0 bases, and 10 bases separated the two germline ends. The CDR3 DNA is TGTGCCAGCAGCCCCCGGGGATACCAAGAGACCCAGTACTTC. This gives the protein CASSPRGYQETQYF.

V and J are TRBV19 and TRBJ2-3, with TRBD2 matching over 7 bases. The V gene end was trimmed by 2 bases and the J gene end by 2 bases; junction bases not matched to a gene: 1. The CDR3 totals 14 residues. Germline CDR1 LNHDA, CDR2 SQIVND (reference sequence). CDR3 region: CASSITSATDTQYF. The CDR3 nucleotides read TGTGCCAGTAGTATAACTAGCGCCACAGATACGCAGTATTTT.

The gene calls are TRBV5-6 and TRBJ1-2, with no clear D. Trimming removed 3 bases at V and 1 base at J, with 4 bases between. The CDR3 spans 12 residues. Germline lookup yields CDR1 SGHDT and CDR2 YYEEEE. CDR3 DNA: TGTGCCAGCAGCTCTTTTAACTATGGCTACACCTTC. Its protein is CASSSFNYGYTF.

This chain links TRBV6-1 with TRBJ2-7; TRBD2 is a possible D gene (5 bases). V was clipped by 6 bases and J by 2 bases, with 8 bases between them. The CDR3 runs 12 residues. Germline assignment: CDR1 MNHNS and CDR2 SASEGT. CDR3 loop: CASSPGTYEQYF. The CDR3 DNA sequence: TGTGCCAGCAGCCCCGGGACCTACGAGCAGTACTTC.

This rearrangement joins TRBV29-1 to TRBJ2-1; no clear D gene. Trimming shortened V by 5 bases and J by 0 bases, and 11 bases separated the two germline ends. The CDR3 consists of 14 residues. Germline V CDR1 and CDR2: SQVTM, ANQGSEA. The CDR3 sequence is CSVFGRSSYNEQFF. CDR3 DNA sequence: TGCAGCGTTTTCGGTCGGAGCTCCTACAATGAGCAGTTCTTC.

The chain combines TRBV28 with TRBJ1-1; 7 nucleotides align to TRBD1. Germline CDR1 reads MDHEN; CDR2 reads SYDVKM. The J segment lost 4 bases and the V segment lost 3 bases, leaving 8 bases of the junction unmatched. The CDR3 has 15 amino acids. The CDR3 DNA reads TGTGCCAGCAGTTTCGACCTAGGACAGGCCACTGAAGCTTTCTTT. It encodes CASSFDLGQATEAFF.

This chain connects TRBV18 to TRBJ1-2; 7 bases line up with TRBD1. Per germline, CDR1 KGHSH and CDR2 LQKENI. Losses at the gene ends were 5 bases for V and 4 bases for J; bases not matched to a gene: 4. The CDR3 runs 13 residues. CDR3 in DNA: TGTGCCAGCTCAGACCGGGACAGCTATGGCTACACCTTC. Protein: CASSDRDSYGYTF.

V usage is TRBV7-9 and J usage is TRBJ2-1; 9 positions match TRBD2. This CDR3 has 16 residues. The junction had 9 bases not matched to a gene; V was cut back by 2 bases and J by 7 bases. From germline, CDR1 is SEHNR and CDR2 FQNEAQ (reference sequence). The CDR3: CASSLLAGSEGNEQFF. In DNA form, the CDR3 reads TGTGCCAGCAGCTTACTAGCGGGGAGCGAGGGGAATGAGCAGTTCTTC.

The genes are TRBV6-5 and TRBJ1-6; no clear D. Deletions cut 7 bases from V and 0 bases from J, with 10 bases between. From germline, CDR1 is MNHEY and CDR2 SVGAGI. The CDR3 consists of 15 residues. CDR3 sequence (DNA): TGTGCCAGCACTAGCGGGAGCTCCTATAATTCACCCCTCCACTTT. Its translation is CASTSGSSYNSPLHF.

The chain links TRBV28 to TRBJ1-2; D ambiguous. The CDR3 covers 16 residues. CDR1 is MDHEN and CDR2 is SYDVKM in the germline V gene. Trimming cost V 5 bases and J 6 bases, with 22 bases left between them. The CDR3: CASSPPKETLGDGYTF. CDR3 in DNA: TGTGCCAGCAGTCCTCCGAAAGAGACGCTCGGGGATGGCTACACCTTC.

The chain recombines TRBV4-3 with TRBJ2-4; possible D gene TRBD2, 5 bases. The V gene lost 0 bases and the J gene lost 0 bases, with 12 bases spanning the gap. CDR1 is LGHNA, CDR2 YSLEER, per germline. This CDR3 region has 17 residues. CDR3 sequence (DNA): TGCGCCAGCAGCCAAGATAATGGGGAGCTAGCCAAAAACATTCAGTACTTC. Residues: CASSQDNGELAKNIQYF.

This chain uses TRBV2 with TRBJ2-3; no firm D call. The V and J ends lost 5 bases and 7 bases respectively, with 7 bases between them. The germline CDR1 and CDR2 sequences are SNHLY and FYNNEI. The CDR3 has 11 residues. The CDR3: CASSTRNTQYF. As DNA, the CDR3 is TGTGCCAGCAGTACTCGAAATACGCAGTATTTT.

This chain joins TRBV5-1 and TRBJ1-2, with 8 nucleotides matching TRBD1. Germline V gene data show CDR1 as SGHRS and CDR2 as YFSETQ. The CDR3 spans 19 residues. The V gene end was trimmed by 6 bases and the J gene end by 1 base; junction bases not matched to a gene: 20. CDR3 in DNA: TGCGCCAGCAACCAGAGGGTGGGACAGGCAATGTCCCTTAACTATGGCTACACCTTC. Translation: CASNQRVGQAMSLNYGYTF.

CDR3 bases: TGTGCCAGCAGTCCATCCGGACTCGGCACAGATACGCAGTATTTT. Protein: CASSPSGLGTDTQYF. V is TRBV2 and J is TRBJ2-3, with D perhaps matching TRBD2 (5 bases). Trimming pared 5 bases from V and 1 base from J, leaving 13 bases between. Germline CDR1 SNHLY, CDR2 FYNNEI. CDR3 length equals 15 residues.

The gene calls are TRBV6-2 or TRBV6-3 and TRBJ2-1; D unclear. V lost 5 bases, J lost 6 bases, and 8 bases lay in between. The germline V gene encodes CDR1 MNHEY and CDR2 SVGEGT. The CDR3 extends over 12 amino acids. Written as DNA, the CDR3 is TGTGCCAGCAGTAGCCTTGGCAATGAGCAGTTCTTC. Protein sequence: CASSSLGNEQFF.

This sequence joins TRBV12-3 or TRBV12-4 and TRBJ1-1; D unresolved. Trimming shortened V by 1 base and J by 6 bases, and 6 bases separated the two germline ends. The CDR3 consists of 12 residues. In DNA form, the CDR3 reads TGTGCCAGCAGTTTAGGAGGAGCTGAAGCTTTCTTT. Protein: CASSLGGAEAFF.

This sequence joins TRBV28 and TRBJ1-3; no reliable D call. Germline V gives CDR1 MDHEN, CDR2 SYDVKM. With 4 bases removed from V and 1 base from J, the gap between germline ends came to 5 bases. The CDR3 has 13 residues. CDR3 sequence (DNA): TGTGCCAGCAGTTCGGTATCTGGAAACACCATATATTTT. This codes for CASSSVSGNTIYF.

This clone was detected a few times. V usage is TRBV27 and J usage is TRBJ1-2, with D possibly matching TRBD1 (5 bases). The V gene lost 3 bases and the J gene lost 3 bases, with 20 bases spanning the gap. This CDR3 is built from 17 residues. Germline CDR1 MNHEY, CDR2 SMNVEV (reference sequence). CDR3 in amino acids: CASSFQGGLRQDYGYTF. Here the CDR3 DNA reads TGTGCCAGCAGTTTTCAGGGAGGACTACGCCAGGACTATGGCTACACCTTC.

The rearrangement joins TRBV20-1 to TRBJ2-5, with D hard to call. Germline V lookup: CDR1 DFQATT, CDR2 SNEGSKA (reference sequence). The CDR3 loop spans 10 amino acids. Trimming stripped 6 bases from V and 2 bases from J, with 4 bases between. CDR3 DNA: TGCAGTGCGGAGCAAGAGACCCAGTACTTC. It yields the protein CSAEQETQYF.

The chain links TRBV19 to TRBJ1-5; D remains ambiguous. Per germline, CDR1 LNHDA and CDR2 SQIVND (reference sequence). The germline V and J ends were trimmed by 6 bases and 5 bases, with 14 bases remaining between them. This CDR3 is 14 amino acids long. CDR3 region: CASRGRKLDQPQHF. The CDR3 region has the DNA TGTGCCAGTAGAGGCAGGAAACTTGATCAGCCCCAGCATTTT.

The chain combines TRBV7-2 with TRBJ2-5; possible D gene TRBD1, 6 bases. The CDR3 spans 14 residues. Germline V gives CDR1 SGHTA, CDR2 FQGNSA. With 5 bases removed from V and 5 bases from J, the gap between germline ends came to 15 bases. CDR3 protein: CASSPVTGLETQYF. In nucleotides, the CDR3 is TGTGCCAGCAGCCCAGTGACAGGCTTGGAGACCCAGTACTTC.

V is TRBV7-7 and J is TRBJ2-2, with 7 bases that match TRBD1. The V segment lost 4 bases and the J segment 4 bases; nucleotides outside the gene matches: 15. The length of the CDR3 is 18 residues. The germline CDR1 and CDR2 sequences are SSHAT and FNYEAQ (reference sequence). CDR3 residues: CASSSVSDRVGSTGELFF. The CDR3 bases are TGTGCCAGCAGCTCGGTGTCAGACAGGGTCGGTAGCACCGGGGAGCTGTTTTTT.

J is TRBJ2-3 and V is TRBV5-1; D gene unclear. The germline V gene encodes CDR1 SGHRS and CDR2 YFSETQ. V was cut by 1 base and J by 0 bases, with 9 bases left in between. There are 15 residues in the CDR3. CDR3 amino acids: CASSLQASSTDTQYF. CDR3 DNA sequence: TGCGCCAGCAGCTTGCAAGCGAGTAGCACAGATACGCAGTATTTT.

The chain has TRBV7-6 and TRBJ1-4, with 8 bases matching TRBD1. This CDR3 is built from 16 residues. Germline CDR1 reads SGHVS; CDR2 reads FNYEAQ. Losses at the gene ends were 5 bases for V and 4 bases for J; bases not matched to a gene: 9. The CDR3 is CASSANQGAGNEKLFF. CDR3 sequence (DNA): TGTGCCAGCAGCGCGAACCAGGGGGCTGGTAATGAAAAACTGTTTTTT. The full variable domain, completed using reference TRBV7-6 and TRBJ1-4, is GAGVSQSPRYKVTKRGQDVALRCDPISGHVSLYWYRQALGQGPEFLTYFNYEAQQDKSGLPNDRFSAERPEGSISTLTIQRTEQRDSAMYRCASSANQGAGNEKLFFGSGTQLSVL.

J is TRBJ2-1 and V is TRBV10-3, with TRBD2 matching 9 bases. V lost 0 bases, J lost 9 bases, and 6 bases stayed unmatched. The CDR3 is 15 residues long. The germline V gene encodes CDR1 ENHRY and CDR2 SYGVKD. CDR3 DNA: TGTGCCATCAGTGAGTCCGGAGTAGCGGGGGTTGAGCAGTTCTTC. Translation: CAISESGVAGVEQFF.

This clone was detected only a few times. This sequence joins TRBV18 and TRBJ2-4, with 9 bases lining up with TRBD2. Trimming cost V 3 bases and J 7 bases; bases outside gene matches: 10. Germline loops: CDR1 KGHSH, CDR2 LQKENI. The CDR3 runs to 16 residues. The CDR3 reads CASSPRLAGSENIQYF. The CDR3, as DNA: TGTGCCAGCTCACCCCGCCTAGCGGGAAGTGAGAACATTCAGTACTTC.